Given below is one TCR beta chain in context. No antigen is known for it. This entry belongs to a study of cytomegalovirus exposure and HLA in healthy donors. It was with 60 Vbeta and 13 Jbeta primers that the PCR ran. Authors' methods: Later work found tens of millions of unique TCR beta chains, with some 11 million shared. Data came from immunoSEQ multiplex PCR; TCRdb stores just in-frame clones and leaves some out. V, J and clone size are those of that table, while D and trimming were read from the DNA. There are approximately 120,000 clones in the sample; roughly 70% occur only once, and under 8.5% lies in the top ten. This CDR3 has 12 residues. CDR1 is GTSNPN and CDR2 is SVGIG in the germline V gene (reference sequence). The germline V and J ends were trimmed by 0 bases and 7 bases, with 9 bases remaining between them. General study results and limits: Later analysis found that TCR beta chains associated with HLA were more clonally expanded than other, equally common chains.

Donors showed nominal health when sampled, although they likely had unrecorded immune exposures. Sequencing input: PBMCs. The V gene is TRBV30, the J gene TRBJ2-5, with D unresolved. This clonotype originated in a man aged 40-50 years in good health and CMV-seronegative. The CDR3 is CAWSVPGRTQYF. The DNA for the CDR3 is TGTGCCTGGAGTGTACCTGGCCGGACCCAGTACTTC.